These T cell receptor beta chains were read from a single sample in a study of shared clonotypes between healthy human individuals. Profiled with immunoSEQ multiplex PCR; TCRdb holds only in-frame clones, not every one. In the table there are about 300,000 clones, about 74% of which are singletons. Specimen: memory CD4+ T cells sorted from blood. The receptors were gathered from a man younger than 45 in good health. Both conserved end residues are part of each CDR3. A D gene is named only where the DNA matches it firmly. Only part of the rows carry a size: once, few, many, or a class if the clone is expanded.

>TRBJ2-3|-|TRBV2|-
TGTGCCACCCAGCAAGGGCACGGAGATACGCAGTATTTT
CATQQGHGDTQYF
>TRBJ1-2|few|TRBV2|-
TGTGCCAGCAGTGAAGTTGGGGGCGGATACTATGGCTACACCTTC
CASSEVGGGYYGYTF
>TRBJ1-5|many|TRBV2|TRBD1
TGTGCCAGCAGTGAGGACAGGGGGTATACTCAGCCCCAGCATTTT
CASSEDRGYTQPQHF
>TRBJ2-1|-|TRBV7-4|TRBD2
TGTGCCAGCAGCTTAGTTAGTAGCGGGAGCATGAATGAGCAGTTCTTC
CASSLVSSGSMNEQFF
>TRBJ1-2|few|TRBV2|TRBD1
TGTGCCAGCACACGTAACGGACAGGGCTATGGCTACACCTTC
CASTRNGQGYGYTF
>TRBJ2-1|-|TRBV7-2|-
TGTGCCAGCAGCCTCCAGGGAAGCTCCTACAATGAGCAGTTCTTC
CASSLQGSSYNEQFF
>TRBJ1-1|-|TRBV5-4|-
TGTGCCAGCAGCCCGAGGGGGGGGGCCTTTATGAACACTGAAGCTTTCTTT
CASSPRGGAFMNTEAFF
>TRBJ2-7|-|TRBV7-2|TRBD1
TGTGCCAGCAGTGTCGGACAGGCCCAGACCTACGAGCAGTACTTC
CASSVGQAQTYEQYF
>TRBJ2-5|-|TRBV5-5|-
TGTGCCAGCAGCTTGCGTCCCGACGGGGGGCGAGAAGAGACCCAGTACTTC
CASSLRPDGGREETQYF
>TRBJ2-1|-|TRBV6-1|TRBD2
TGTGCCAGCAGTAACGAGCGGACTAGCGTTAAGTTCTTC
CASSNERTSVKFF
>TRBJ2-1|-|TRBV7-2|-
TGTGCCAGCAGCTTAGCGCGGGGTAGCTACAATGAGCAGTTCTTC
CASSLARGSYNEQFF
>TRBJ2-3|-|TRBV25-1|TRBD2
TGTGCCAGCAGTGAAGCGGGAGGTCTCAATAGCACAGATACGCAGTATTTT
CASSEAGGLNSTDTQYF
>TRBJ2-4|many|TRBV6-1|-
TGTGCCAGCAGTGAAGCGAGTATTATAGTGAGGGGATACAAAAACATTCAGTACTTC
CASSEASIIVRGYKNIQYF
>TRBJ1-1|few|TRBV9|-
TGTGCCAGCAGCCCGAGGGTCGAGATGAACACTGAAGCTTTCTTT
CASSPRVEMNTEAFF
>TRBJ2-1|-|TRBV12-5|TRBD2
TGTGCTAGTGGTTTGGTACTGAGCGGCGGGAGGGCCGAAGGGCAGTTCTTC
CASGLVLSGGRAEGQFF
>TRBJ2-1|once|TRBV6-1|TRBD2
TGTGCCAGCAGTGACCCTAGCGGGACGGGCTACAATGAGCAGTTCTTC
CASSDPSGTGYNEQFF
>TRBJ1-2|many|TRBV5-5|TRBD1
TGTGCCAGCAGCCTCCGACAGGGTGCCCTCTATGGCTACACCTTC
CASSLRQGALYGYTF
>TRBJ2-3|-|TRBV30|TRBD2
TGTGCCTGGATCTCGAAACCGGGACTAGCGGGAGAGTGGGGAGATACGCAGTATTTT
CAWISKPGLAGEWGDTQYF
>TRBJ2-3|-|TRBV6-1|-
TGTGCCAGCACGCCGGGAGTAAGCACAGATACGCAGTATTTT
CASTPGVSTDTQYF
>TRBJ2-1|-|TRBV7-2|TRBD2
TGTGCCAGCAGGATCACTAGCGGGAGGAGCTCCTACAATGAGCAGTTCTTC
CASRITSGRSSYNEQFF
>TRBJ1-1|-|TRBV2|TRBD1
TGTGCCAGCAGTCAAGACAGGGGTTACACTGAAGCTTTCTTT
CASSQDRGYTEAFF
>TRBJ2-1|-|TRBV27|-
TGTGCCAGCCTCCCCAGTCTTGTCAGCGAAACGACGGGGGAGTTCTTC
CASLPSLVSETTGEFF
>TRBJ2-7|once|TRBV14|-
TGTGCCAGCAGCCAAGTGTACGGAAACCCCGAGCAGTACTTC
CASSQVYGNPEQYF
>TRBJ2-7|-|TRBV5-1|TRBD2
TGCGCCAGCCAACCCTCGACTAGCAGCTACGAGCAGTACTTC
CASQPSTSSYEQYF
>TRBJ2-3|-|TRBV7-2|-
TGTGCCAGCAGCCTGACATCGGGCCGGACAGATACGCAGTATTTT
CASSLTSGRTDTQYF
>TRBJ1-3|-|TRBV6-5|TRBD1
TGTGCCAGCAGTTACTCGGCCGGGACAGGGGGGAACACCATATATTTT
CASSYSAGTGGNTIYF
>TRBJ2-2|-|TRBV11-3|-
TGTGCCAGCAGTCACACGTCCGGGATTTCGACCACCGGGGAGCTGTTTTTT
CASSHTSGISTTGELFF
>TRBJ2-1|-|TRBV6-6|TRBD1
TGTGCCAGCAATCCCCGGGACAGGTACAATGAGCAGTTCTTC
CASNPRDRYNEQFF
>TRBJ2-5|few|TRBV28|TRBD2
TGTGCCAGCAACTCCGGGGCGGGAGCCCTGGAGACCCAGTACTTC
CASNSGAGALETQYF
>TRBJ1-3|-|TRBV18|-
TGTGCCAGCTCACCCGGGGGCTCTGGAAACACCATATATTTT
CASSPGGSGNTIYF
>TRBJ2-1|few|TRBV30|-
TGTGCCTGGAGCCTCTTTAACAATGAGCAGTTCTTC
CAWSLFNNEQFF
>TRBJ2-7|-|TRBV7-2|-
TGTGCCAGCAGCTTAGCGCAACTCGAGCAGTACTTC
CASSLAQLEQYF
>TRBJ2-4|-|TRBV20-1|-
TGCGCAACCGAATCCAAAAACATTCAGTACTTC
CATESKNIQYF
>TRBJ2-7|-|TRBV19|-
TGTGCCAGTAGTCCCGGGCTTAACTACGAGCAGTACTTC
CASSPGLNYEQYF
>TRBJ2-7|-|TRBV10-1|-
TGCGCCAGGACAGGGCAGTACTTC
CARTGQYF
>TRBJ2-1|few|TRBV10-2|TRBD2
TGCGCCAGCAGGCCCGGGACTAGCTCCTGGGGTGAGCAGTTCTTC
CASRPGTSSWGEQFF
>TRBJ1-4|-|TRBV7-6|TRBD1
TGTGCCAGCAGCTTAGGGTCCGGGACAGGGAGCTTCGAACTGTTTTTT
CASSLGSGTGSFELFF